This record looks at one T cell receptor beta chain sequence and its context. The CDR3 runs 14 residues. V lost 0 bases and J 5 bases, leaving 11 bases between the germline ends. Looked up from germline, CDR1 is SGHRS and CDR2 is YFSETQ. The sample originates from a study of T-cell reconstitution after alpha-beta-depleted transplantation in children. TCRbeta library preparation incorporated unique molecular identifiers. TCRdb re-called the PCR reads through MiXCR, storing one row per CDR3 protein. The sample has about 540,000 distinct CDR3 sequences; 18% are singletons. This specimen consisted of PBMCs from the stem cell graft donor, obtained from the stem cell graft. V usage is TRBV5-1 and J usage is TRBJ1-1; no clear D gene. The sequence was obtained from a human donor who donated a stem cell graft to a child with acute lymphoblastic leukemia. CDR3 protein: CASSLEHGRTEAFF. The DNA for the CDR3 is TGCGCCAGCAGCTTGGAACATGGTAGGACTGAAGCTTTCTTT.